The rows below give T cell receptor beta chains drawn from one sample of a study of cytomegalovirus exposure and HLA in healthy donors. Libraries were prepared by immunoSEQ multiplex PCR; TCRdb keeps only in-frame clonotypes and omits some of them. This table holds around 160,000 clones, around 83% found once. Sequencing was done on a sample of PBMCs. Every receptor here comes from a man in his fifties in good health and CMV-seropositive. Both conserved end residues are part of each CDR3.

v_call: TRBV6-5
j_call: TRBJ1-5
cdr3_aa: CASSQGQGGNQPQHF

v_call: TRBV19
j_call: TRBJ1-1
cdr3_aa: CASIREGRAFF

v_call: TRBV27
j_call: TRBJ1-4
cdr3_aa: CASTRDRGEKLFF

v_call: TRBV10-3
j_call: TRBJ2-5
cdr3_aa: CAISDITGEQETQYF

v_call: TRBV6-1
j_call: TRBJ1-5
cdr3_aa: CASRVEGALSQPQHF

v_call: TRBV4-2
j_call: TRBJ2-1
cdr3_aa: CASSSRLAGSFEQFF

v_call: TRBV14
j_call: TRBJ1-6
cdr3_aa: CASSPGTPNSPLHF

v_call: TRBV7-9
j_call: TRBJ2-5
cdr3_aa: CASSLKREETQYF

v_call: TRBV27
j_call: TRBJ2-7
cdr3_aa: CASRPAAGVVEQYF

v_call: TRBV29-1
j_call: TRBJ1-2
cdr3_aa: CSVETGGAGGYGYTF

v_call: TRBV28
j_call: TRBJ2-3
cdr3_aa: CASRGLAGGPNTDTQYF

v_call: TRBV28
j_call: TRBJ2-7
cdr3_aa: CASSSRDRGVYEQYF

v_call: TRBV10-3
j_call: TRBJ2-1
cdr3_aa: CAIRDDRVNNEQFF

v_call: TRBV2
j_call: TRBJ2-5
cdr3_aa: CASKETSGLRTLETQYF

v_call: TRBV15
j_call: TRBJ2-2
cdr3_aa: CATSERATGELFF

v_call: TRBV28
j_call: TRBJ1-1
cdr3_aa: CASSPNRGQFSFF

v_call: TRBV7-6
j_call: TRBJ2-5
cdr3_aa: CASSFGQETQYF

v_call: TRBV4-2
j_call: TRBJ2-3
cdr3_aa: CASSLERGSGDTQYF

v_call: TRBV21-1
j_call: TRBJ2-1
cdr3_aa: CASSARDRGSYNEQFF

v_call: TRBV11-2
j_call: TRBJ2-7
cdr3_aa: CASSPGQGRYEQYF

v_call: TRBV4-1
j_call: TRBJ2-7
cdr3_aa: CASRKLAGLSYEQYF

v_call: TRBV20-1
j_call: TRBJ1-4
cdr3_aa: CSALNEKLFF

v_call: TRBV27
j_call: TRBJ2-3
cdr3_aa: CASSLARVGDTQYF

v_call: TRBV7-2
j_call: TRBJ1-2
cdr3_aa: CASSLRRTGVGYTF

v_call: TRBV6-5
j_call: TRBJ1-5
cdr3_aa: CASSPTTEYNQPQHF

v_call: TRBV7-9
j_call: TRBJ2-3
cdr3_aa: CASSQSGGGTDTQYF

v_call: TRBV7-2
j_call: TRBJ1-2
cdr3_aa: CASSLVGAGTGVGYTF

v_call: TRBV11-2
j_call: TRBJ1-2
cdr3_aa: CASSLDQRTWSYGYTF

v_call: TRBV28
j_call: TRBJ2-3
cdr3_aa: CASSLRGAADTQYF

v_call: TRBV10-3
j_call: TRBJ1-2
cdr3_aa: CAISLTTNRDNYGYTF

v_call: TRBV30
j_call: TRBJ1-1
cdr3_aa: CAVNEGRQNTEAFF

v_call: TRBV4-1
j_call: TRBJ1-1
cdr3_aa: CASSPSAQGTEAFF

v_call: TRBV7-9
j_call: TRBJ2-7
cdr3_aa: CASSLGAIIDEQYF

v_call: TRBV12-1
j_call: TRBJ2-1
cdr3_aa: CASSPAGGSSYNEQFF

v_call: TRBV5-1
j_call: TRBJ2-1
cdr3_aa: CASSLETGFNEQFF

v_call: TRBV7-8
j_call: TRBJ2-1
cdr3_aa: CASSLQGFGEQFF

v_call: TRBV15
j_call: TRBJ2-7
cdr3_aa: CATSRVPPGGPSYEQYF

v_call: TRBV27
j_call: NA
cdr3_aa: CASSLGQGSEQYF

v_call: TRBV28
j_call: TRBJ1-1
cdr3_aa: CASSLPGEGRSFF

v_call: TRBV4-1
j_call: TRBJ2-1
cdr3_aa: CASSARQGPSYNEQFF

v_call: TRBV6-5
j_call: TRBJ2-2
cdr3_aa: CASSYLIGGTGELFF